This is a list of T cell receptor beta chains from one sample in a study of Tregs in tolerant kidney transplant recipients. Assay used: immunoSEQ multiplex PCR; TCRdb lists only in-frame clones, some missing. The table records 90,000 or so clones, around 94% of them present only once. Material: CD8+ T cells from blood. Source of these receptors: a human donor in good health. Both conserved end residues are part of each CDR3. A D gene is named only where the DNA matches it firmly.

>TRBV5-4|TRBJ2-7|.
TGTGCCAGCAGCTTCGGCTACGAGCAGTACTTC
CASSFGYEQYF
>TRBV19|TRBJ2-6|.
TGTGCCAGTAGCCGTCCGGGCTCTGGGGCCAACGTCCTGACTTTC
CASSRPGSGANVLTF
>TRBV10-1|TRBJ2-3|.
TGCGCCAGCAGTGAGACAGATACGCAGTATTTT
CASSETDTQYF
>TRBV7-9|TRBJ2-4|TRBD2
TGTGCCAGCAGCCCCCCTAGCGGGGGAGCCAAAAACATTCAGTACTTC
CASSPPSGGAKNIQYF
>TRBV6-6|TRBJ2-7|.
TGTGCCAGCAGTTCGGGGCGGGACACTCTTAACTTC
CASSSGRDTLNF
>TRBV7-2|TRBJ2-3|TRBD1
TGTGCCAGCAGCCCAAGTTGGACAGGAACCAGCACAGATACGCAGTATTTT
CASSPSWTGTSTDTQYF
>TRBV5-4|TRBJ1-5|.
TGTGCCAGCAGCTTGGCCCTGGAGGGACGACAGCCCCAGCATTTT
CASSLALEGRQPQHF
>TRBV13|TRBJ2-7|TRBD2
TGTGCCAGCGGAGCGGGAGGGTCCTACGAGCAGTACTTC
CASGAGGSYEQYF
>TRBV7-2|TRBJ2-2|TRBD1
TGTGCCAGCAGCACCAGACAGGGGGTGGGGGAGCTGTTTTTT
CASSTRQGVGELFF
>TRBV7-8|TRBJ2-7|TRBD1
TGTGCCAGCAGCCTAAGGAATAGAGGGGGCCTCGAGCAGTACTTC
CASSLRNRGGLEQYF